The sequence of this T cell receptor beta chain was determined in a study of T cell changes during pregnancy in multiple sclerosis (dated by TCRdb to about 2019). For context, the study as a whole: Changes in the T cell repertoire over the course of pregnancy were examined in this study in women with multiple sclerosis.

Concerning this clone itself: The antigen this receptor binds is unknown. The input lacks base qualities; no much larger clone sits a single base away.

From the cysteine up to the phenylalanine, the CDR3 has a length of 14 residues. CDR3 DNA only is kept here, 42 bases in frame from base 1. Relative to germline, V is 4 bases shorter and J is 2 bases shorter, with 12 bases between their ends. The germline V gene yields SNHLY for CDR1 and FYNNEI for CDR2. The protocol used for the library was the immunoSEQ multiplex PCR assay. TCRdb re-hosts the immuneACCESS table, in-frame sequences only. Its copies lack some clones; in the studies checked, an unresolved V gene accounts for under half of them, and the cause for the rest is not known. The sample records about 81,000 clones, about 93% of which are singletons. Approximately 1.3% of the sample is held by the ten biggest clonotypes.

The sample consisted of peripheral blood, taken in the third trimester of pregnancy. The clonotype originates from a female donor in good health, enrolled as a control in a pregnancy study. Recombination joined TRBV2 with TRBJ2-7; the D segment could be TRBD2, given 6 matching bases. The CDR3 protein sequence reads: CASSAGEPTYEQYF. The DNA sequence follows: TGTGCCAGCAGTGCGGGAGAACCAACCTACGAGCAGTACTTC. This CDR3, with the reference TRBV2 and TRBJ2-7 proteins standing in past its ends, gives the full variable domain EPEVTQTPSHQVTQMGQEVILRCVPISNHLYFYWYRQILGQKVEFLVSFYNNEISEKSEIFDDQFSVERPDGSNFTLKIRSTKLEDSAMYFCASSAGEPTYEQYFGPGTRLTVT.